A selection of T cell receptor beta chains follows, all from one sample in a study of cytomegalovirus exposure and HLA in healthy donors. TCRdb's copy holds only in-frame clones and misses some; the assay was immunoSEQ multiplex PCR. The sample has 83,000 or so clones, around 76% seen once; the top ten hold 10%. Sequenced input: PBMCs. The receptors were gathered from a man aged 25 to 40 in good health and CMV-seropositive. Each CDR3 is given with its conserved first and last residue. A D gene is named only where the DNA matches it firmly. Clone size is stated in some rows and not others, as once, few, many or a class when expanded.

j_gene | d_gene | abundance | v_gene | CDR3nt | CDR3aa
TRBJ1-6 | NA | NA | TRBV30 | TGTGCCTGGAGTGGAGGGAGTCGTTCACCCCTCCACTTT | CAWSGGSRSPLHF
TRBJ2-5 | TRBD2 | NA | TRBV7-2 | TGTGCCAGCAGCTTAGCTGGGGCGGGGGGCCACATTCAAGAGACCCAGTACTTC | CASSLAGAGGHIQETQYF
TRBJ2-2 | NA | NA | TRBV30 | TGTGCCTGGAGGCACCTGGTCCGGGGCACCGGGGAGCTGTTTTTT | CAWRHLVRGTGELFF
TRBJ2-2 | NA | once | TRBV16 | TGTGCCAGCAGCCAATCGGACGGGGCCGGGGAGCTGTTTTTT | CASSQSDGAGELFF
TRBJ2-7 | TRBD2 | NA | TRBV2 | TGTGCCAGCAGGGCGGGGGGGCGTGAGCAGTACTTC | CASRAGGREQYF
TRBJ2-2 | TRBD1 | NA | TRBV27 | TGTGCCAGCAGTACCGGGACAGGGTTCGCCGGGGAGCTGTTTTTT | CASSTGTGFAGELFF
TRBJ2-3 | NA | NA | TRBV7-9 | TGTGCCAGCAGCTTGGTGCGGGGTATGGCAGATACGCAGTATTTT | CASSLVRGMADTQYF
TRBJ2-3 | TRBD2 | NA | TRBV9 | TGTGCCAGCAGCGTAGTGGGAGGGGGCACAGATACGCAGTATTTT | CASSVVGGGTDTQYF
TRBJ1-2 | NA | NA | TRBV5-1 | TGCGCCAGCAGCTTAGGGACTGCTAACTATGGCTACACCTTC | CASSLGTANYGYTF
TRBJ1-2 | NA | NA | TRBV5-4 | TGTGCCAGCAGCTTGGACAGGCTTAGGGGCTACACCTTC | CASSLDRLRGYTF
TRBJ1-6 | NA | medium-sized | TRBV5-4 | TGTGCCAGCAGCAACGCCGACAGATATAATTCACCCCTCCACTTT | CASSNADRYNSPLHF
TRBJ2-3 | TRBD2 | NA | TRBV7-3 | TGTGCCAGCAGCCCGAATACTAGACTAGCGGGGAGCACAGATACGCAGTATTTT | CASSPNTRLAGSTDTQYF
TRBJ2-5 | NA | NA | TRBV2 | TGTGCCAGCAGTGGAGGCGCGGGGGCCTACTTAAAGACCCAGTACTTC | CASSGGAGAYLKTQYF
TRBJ1-1 | TRBD1 | NA | TRBV5-1 | TGCGCCAGCAGCTCCGCCCACGCAACAGGGACAGGGTACACTGAAGCTTTCTTT | CASSSAHATGTGYTEAFF
TRBJ2-7 | TRBD1 | NA | TRBV15 | TGTGCCACCAGCACCTACGCCGGGACAGAAGAGCAGTACTTC | CATSTYAGTEEQYF
TRBJ2-7 | TRBD2 | NA | TRBV7-8 | TGTGCCAGCAGCTTAGTTGGCCTCCCCGGGGGGGCCTCCTACGAGCAGTACTTC | CASSLVGLPGGASYEQYF
TRBJ2-7 | NA | NA | TRBV30 | TGTGCCTGGACCTTGGGGGGTTTCGGCGAGCAGTACTTC | CAWTLGGFGEQYF
TRBJ2-3 | NA | NA | TRBV2 | TGTGCCAGCAGTGGGGTCGATCTCCTAGGATCAGATACGCAGTATTTT | CASSGVDLLGSDTQYF
TRBJ2-7 | NA | NA | TRBV5-8 | TGTGCCAGCAGCTCCGAGGGGAGGTTTCCCTACGAGCAGTACTTC | CASSSEGRFPYEQYF
TRBJ1-1 | NA | NA | TRBV29-1 | TGCAGCGTTCCGAGAGGTACTGAAGCTTTCTTT | CSVPRGTEAFF
TRBJ2-7 | NA | NA | TRBV7-8 | TGTGCCAGCAGCCTCCGGGAGACCTACGAGCAGTACTTC | CASSLRETYEQYF
TRBJ1-6 | NA | NA | TRBV4-1 | TGCGCCAGCAGCCAAGATCGTAGCCAGAGTAGCTCCTATAATTCACCCCTCCACTTT | CASSQDRSQSSSYNSPLHF
TRBJ2-7 | NA | once | TRBV9 | TGTGCCAGCAGCGTAGATGCCGGGTTCGGCTACGAGCAGTACTTC | CASSVDAGFGYEQYF
TRBJ2-1 | NA | NA | TRBV4-1 | TGCGCCAGCAGCCAAGATTTCTGGAGCTCCTACAATGAGCAGTTCTTC | CASSQDFWSSYNEQFF
TRBJ2-1 | NA | NA | TRBV19 | TGTGCCAGTAGTTGGGTAGCGCCGAATGGTGAGCAGTTCTTC | CASSWVAPNGEQFF
TRBJ2-7 | NA | NA | TRBV7-9 | TGTGCCAGCGAGGGCTTGGGTGACGAGCAGTACTTC | CASEGLGDEQYF
TRBJ2-7 | TRBD2 | NA | TRBV9 | TGTGCCAGCAGCGTAGCGGCGGGGGAGACCTACGAGCAGTACTTC | CASSVAAGETYEQYF
TRBJ1-4 | NA | NA | TRBV28 | TGTGCCAGCAGTGAGGGTTCAGCTAATGAAAAACTGTTTTTT | CASSEGSANEKLFF
TRBJ1-1 | TRBD1 | few | TRBV9 | TGTGCCAGCAGCGTAGTCTCCGGGACAGGGAGTTCGGCTTTCTTT | CASSVVSGTGSSAFF
TRBJ2-3 | NA | NA | TRBV5-4 | TGTGCCAGCAGCCCACCCGGGGTGATGGGAGATACGCAGTATTTT | CASSPPGVMGDTQYF
TRBJ1-2 | TRBD1 | NA | TRBV18 | TGTGCCAGCTCACCTATACGGGACAGGGGGAACTATGGCTACACCTTC | CASSPIRDRGNYGYTF
TRBJ2-1 | TRBD2 | NA | TRBV19 | TGTGCCAGTAGAACTAGCGGGGGGGGATACAATGAGCAGTTCTTC | CASRTSGGGYNEQFF
TRBJ1-4 | TRBD1 | NA | TRBV2 | TGTGCCAGCAGTGGCCCGAACCCGACAGGGTGGAGGGAAAAACTGTTTTTT | CASSGPNPTGWREKLFF
TRBJ1-1 | NA | NA | TRBV4-3 | TGCGCCAGCAGCCTCCAGGGTATTACTGAAGCTTTCTTT | CASSLQGITEAFF
TRBJ2-3 | NA | NA | TRBV7-2 | TGTGCCAGCAGCTTATACCTGGTTGGGAGTACGGGTGTTACGCAGTATTTT | CASSLYLVGSTGVTQYF
TRBJ2-7 | NA | few | TRBV4-1 | TGCGCCAGCAGCGGAGCGGCGGGTAGCTCCTTAGAGCAGTACTTC | CASSGAAGSSLEQYF
TRBJ1-2 | NA | NA | TRBV2 | TGTGCCAGCAGTGGACAGGCAAACTATGGCTACACCTTC | CASSGQANYGYTF
TRBJ1-5 | NA | NA | TRBV7-2 | TGTGCCAGCAGCTTAGTGAACGCGGCTATTCAGCCCCAGCATTTT | CASSLVNAAIQPQHF
TRBJ1-4 | NA | NA | TRBV18 | TGTGCCAGCTCACCACGGGCGACCGAAAAACTGTTTTTT | CASSPRATEKLFF
TRBJ2-1 | NA | NA | TRBV7-9 | TGTGCCAGCAGCGGCACAGGGAGTGAGCAGTTCTTC | CASSGTGSEQFF
TRBJ2-2 | TRBD2 | NA | TRBV7-2 | TGTGCCAGCAGCTTAATCCAGCGGGGGCGGGGCGGGGAGCTGTTTTTT | CASSLIQRGRGGELFF
TRBJ2-3 | TRBD1 | NA | TRBV5-8 | TGTGCCAGCAGCCAAACCGGGACAGGGTTTGGTGATACGCAGTATTTT | CASSQTGTGFGDTQYF
TRBJ1-3 | NA | few | TRBV7-2 | TGTGCCAGCAGCTTAGTGACGGGGTTCGGAAACACCATATATTTT | CASSLVTGFGNTIYF
TRBJ2-5 | TRBD1 | NA | TRBV7-9 | TGTGCCAGCAGCAAGCGCCGGGACAGGGGAAAGGAGACCCAGTACTTC | CASSKRRDRGKETQYF
TRBJ1-2 | NA | NA | TRBV5-1 | TGCGCCAGCAGCTCCATGCCCTCGACAGCTAACTATGGCTACACCTTC | CASSSMPSTANYGYTF
TRBJ2-2 | NA | NA | TRBV6-1 | TGTGCCAGCAGCCCCGAAAGCGCGAACACCGGGGAGCTGTTTTTT | CASSPESANTGELFF
TRBJ2-6 | TRBD1 | NA | TRBV7-2 | TGTGCCAGCAGCGTTGGGACAGCTGGGGCCAACGTCCTGACTTTC | CASSVGTAGANVLTF
TRBJ2-7 | NA | once | TRBV6-1 | TGTGCTTGTTGCAAACAGAAGACGGCATACGAGCAGTACTTC | CACCKQKTAYEQYF
TRBJ1-2 | NA | NA | TRBV2 | TGTGCCAGCAGTGAACCAGGGCCATATGGCTACACCTTC | CASSEPGPYGYTF
TRBJ2-5 | NA | NA | TRBV5-5 | TGTGCCAGCAGCTTTGAGCGGGCAGGGGGGGAGACCCAGTACTTC | CASSFERAGGETQYF
TRBJ2-7 | NA | NA | TRBV25-1 | TGTGCCAGCAGTGAATGGGGGCTAGGGGTGGATTACGAGCAGTACTTC | CASSEWGLGVDYEQYF
TRBJ2-2 | NA | once | TRBV29-1 | TGCAGCGTTGCTGGCGGGGCGAACACCGGGGAGCTGTTTTTT | CSVAGGANTGELFF
TRBJ2-5 | TRBD1 | NA | TRBV30 | TGTGCCTGGAGTGCCTACAGGGGTCGGTACCAAGAGACCCAGTACTTC | CAWSAYRGRYQETQYF
TRBJ1-5 | NA | NA | TRBV19 | TGTGCCAGTACAGACAGAAATAGCAATCAGCCCCAGCATTTT | CASTDRNSNQPQHF
TRBJ2-3 | TRBD2 | NA | TRBV4-3 | TGCGCCAGCAGCCAAGTGCTTGCGGGGGGAGGGACAGATACGCAGTATTTT | CASSQVLAGGGTDTQYF
TRBJ2-1 | TRBD1 | NA | TRBV28 | TGTGCCAGCAGTACGCCCCGCATAAACAGGGGAAACTACAATGAGCAGTTCTTC | CASSTPRINRGNYNEQFF
TRBJ1-1 | NA | NA | TRBV18 | TGTGCCACCAATCAGGGAAGAGACACTGAAGCTTTCTTT | CATNQGRDTEAFF